This entry lists 19 T cell receptor beta chains sequenced from one sample in a study of radiotherapy plus CTLA-4 blockade in lung cancer (dated by TCRdb to the late 2010s). Library method: the immunoSEQ multiplex PCR assay. In TCRdb, the immuneACCESS table is reduced to in-frame sequences with V and J assigned. These tables do not hold every clone; where another copy was compared, an unresolved V gene accounts for under half, and the others remain unexplained. Recorded for this sample are fewer than 70,000 clones; about 80% of them occurred a single time. Jointly, the top ten make up 10% of the sample. The input for sequencing was peripheral blood, taken from a patient treated with radiotherapy plus ipilimumab. Receptors originate from a human donor with non-small cell lung cancer who had a complete response to radiotherapy plus ipilimumab.

The rearrangement joins TRBV6-6 to TRBJ1-5; TRBD1 matches 7 bases. Germline V gene lookup returns CDR1 MNHNY and CDR2 SVGAGI (reference sequence). V gave up 4 bases and J gave up 2 bases; unmatched junction bases: 2. The CDR3 loop spans 14 amino acids. CDR3 region: CASSFGQGNQPQHF. Here the CDR3 DNA reads TGTGCCAGCAGTTTCGGACAGGGCAATCAGCCCCAGCATTTT.

This chain joins TRBV6-5 and TRBJ2-3; D might be TRBD2 (7 bases). Germline V lookup: CDR1 MNHEY, CDR2 SVGAGI. With 7 bases removed from V and 2 bases from J, the gap between germline ends came to 13 bases. This CDR3 is built from 14 residues. CDR3 loop: CASKRGGDTDTQYF. CDR3 coding DNA: TGTGCCAGCAAGCGAGGGGGGGACACAGATACGCAGTATTTT.

V usage is TRBV5-5 and J usage is TRBJ2-7; 7 positions agree with TRBD1. The CDR3 is 15 residues long. Germline lookup yields CDR1 SGHKS and CDR2 YYEKEE (reference sequence). J gave up 3 bases and V 0 bases, and 6 bases lay outside the gene matches. CDR3 region: CASSLAGDSRYEQYV. The CDR3 DNA follows: TGTGCCAGCAGCTTGGCCGGGGACAGTCGCTACGAGCAGTACGTC.

The chain has TRBV6-5 and TRBJ1-1; weak D call: TRBD1 (5 bases). Germline V gene data show CDR1 as MNHEY and CDR2 as SVGAGI. The CDR3 totals 16 residues. V lost 2 bases, J lost 3 bases, and 16 bases lay in between. CDR3 bases: TGTGCCAGCAGTTACCTCCGGAGGGGCCTATACACTGAAGCTTTCTTT. Amino acids: CASSYLRRGLYTEAFF.

The sample holds one count of this clone. V is TRBV11-2 and J is TRBJ1-2; 9 bases match TRBD1. Germline lookup yields CDR1 SGHAT and CDR2 FQNNGV. The CDR3 runs 17 residues. Trimming took 6 bases from V and 0 from J; bases not matched to a gene: 11. Here the CDR3 reads CASRLGPDRGSNYGYTF. The DNA of the CDR3 is TGTGCCAGCAGGCTTGGACCGGACAGGGGATCTAACTATGGCTACACCTTC.

Regarding this clone: Other DNA sequences of this sample code for an identical CDR3. The rearrangement links TRBV5-1 to TRBJ2-2; 14 bases are a match to TRBD2. Trimming removed 3 bases from V and 13 bases from J; junction bases left unmatched: 14. The germline CDR1 and CDR2 sequences are SGHRS and YFSETQ. The CDR3 spans 17 residues. The CDR3 DNA is TGCGCCAGCAGCTCAGACCGTCCGGGACTAGCGGGGGTAGGGCTGTTTTTT. Residues: CASSSDRPGLAGVGLFF.

The chain employs TRBV11-3 and TRBJ2-5; 9 positions agree with TRBD1. The junction had 5 bases not matched to a gene; V was cut back by 2 bases and J by 1 base. CDR1 is SGHNT and CDR2 is YENEEA in the germline V gene. This CDR3 is built from 16 residues. The CDR3, as DNA: TGTGCCAGCAGCTTACCGGGACAGGGAACCCAAGAGACCCAGTACTTC. As protein: CASSLPGQGTQETQYF.

This chain connects TRBV7-9 to TRBJ2-6; D remains ambiguous. The CDR3 totals 14 residues. Germline-derived CDR1 and CDR2 are SEHNR and FQNEAQ (reference sequence). V gave up 5 bases and J gave up 0 bases, with 5 bases separating them. CDR3 sequence reads: CASSPDSGANVLTF. The DNA for the CDR3 is TGTGCCAGCAGCCCAGACTCTGGGGCCAACGTCCTGACTTTC.

This sequence joins TRBV14 and TRBJ1-3; D unclear. Trimming took off 4 bases at V and 4 bases at J, with 14 bases between the two ends. The CDR3 sequence is 15 residues long. Germline values: CDR1 SGHDN, CDR2 FVKESK. CDR3: CASSLGGNGGNTIYF. For the CDR3, the DNA is TGTGCCAGCAGCCTTGGAGGGAACGGAGGAAACACCATATATTTT.

The gene calls are TRBV10-1 and TRBJ2-7; maybe TRBD1 (5 bases). The CDR3 covers 16 residues. Germline loops: CDR1 WNHNN, CDR2 SYGVQD (reference sequence). V lost 0 bases and J lost 3, with 15 bases in between. The CDR3 spells CASSESGPPKGYEQYF. In nucleotides, the CDR3 is TGCGCCAGCAGTGAGTCGGGGCCTCCGAAAGGCTACGAGCAGTACTTC.

This chain joins TRBV18 and TRBJ2-1; TRBD2 matches 8 bases. The junction had 5 bases not matched to a gene; V was cut back by 2 bases and J by 2 bases. CDR3 length: 16 amino acids. Germline V gene lookup returns CDR1 KGHSH and CDR2 LQKENI. CDR3 in amino acids: CASSPGGRGAYNEQFF. In DNA, the CDR3 is TGTGCCAGCTCACCAGGCGGGCGGGGGGCCTACAATGAGCAGTTCTTC.

The rearrangement links TRBV11-3 to TRBJ2-3; maybe TRBD2 (5 bases). This CDR3 is 13 amino acids long. The V gene lost 4 bases and the J gene lost 2 bases, with 7 bases spanning the gap. Germline CDR1 is SGHNT and CDR2 is YENEEA. The CDR3 loop reads CASSWRLTDTQYF. CDR3 in DNA: TGTGCCAGCAGCTGGAGGCTCACAGATACGCAGTATTTT.

This clone was counted once. The chain joins TRBV15 to TRBJ2-3, with 12 bases that match TRBD2. Unmatched junction bases numbered 6, after V lost 6 bases and J lost 2 bases. In germline, CDR1 is LNHNV, CDR2 YYDKDF (reference sequence). The length of the CDR3 is 16 residues. CDR3 in DNA: TGTGCCACCAGGAGGACTAGCGGGGCAGACACAGATACGCAGTATTTT. Protein sequence: CATRRTSGADTDTQYF.

J is TRBJ1-1 and V is TRBV28, with 7 bases aligning to TRBD1. J lost 1 base, V lost 9 bases, and 8 bases had no gene match. Germline CDR1 reads MDHEN; CDR2 reads SYDVKM. This CDR3 is built from 14 residues. For the CDR3, the DNA is TGTGCCAGTAGACAGGGAGGGCGGAACACTGAAGCTTTCTTT. This codes for CASRQGGRNTEAFF.

This rearrangement joins TRBV19 to TRBJ2-6; 9 bases are a match to TRBD1. CDR3 length: 19 residues. The ends lost 1 base at V and 3 bases at J; junction bases unmatched: 10. Germline CDR1 reads LNHDA; CDR2 reads SQIVND (reference sequence). CDR3 sequence reads: CASSIARQGGDYGANVLTF. The CDR3 DNA follows: TGTGCCAGTAGTATAGCCAGACAGGGGGGGGACTATGGGGCCAACGTCCTGACTTTC.

This rearrangement joins TRBV19 to TRBJ1-1; D is unresolved. Germline V CDR1 and CDR2: LNHDA, SQIVND (reference sequence). V shed 3 bases and J shed 6 bases, with 17 bases lying between them. The CDR3 extends over 15 amino acids. CDR3: CASSIKHSGRPEAFF. The CDR3 nucleotides read TGTGCCAGTAGTATCAAGCACAGTGGGAGGCCTGAAGCTTTCTTT.

The chain carries TRBV11-3 and TRBJ2-2, with 7 bases matching TRBD2. The ends lost 2 bases at V and 6 bases at J; junction bases unmatched: 9. CDR1 SGHNT and CDR2 YENEEA come from the germline V gene. CDR3 length: 16 amino acids. This CDR3 is CASSLKVGRAAGELFF. CDR3 in DNA: TGTGCCAGCAGCTTAAAAGTGGGGAGGGCCGCCGGGGAGCTGTTTTTT.

The chain has TRBV19 and TRBJ1-1, with no clear D. Trimming took off 3 bases at V and 9 bases at J, with 14 bases between the two ends. The CDR3 covers 13 residues. Germline CDR1 LNHDA, CDR2 SQIVND (reference sequence). The CDR3 sequence: CASSIPGRPKAFF. DNA for the CDR3: TGTGCCAGTAGTATCCCTGGCAGGCCTAAAGCTTTCTTT.

The V gene is TRBV19, the J gene TRBJ2-7; D might be TRBD1 or TRBD2, each matching 8 bases. Germline-derived CDR1 and CDR2 are LNHDA and SQIVND (reference sequence). Trimming removed 7 bases at V and 4 bases at J, with 23 bases between. The CDR3 extends over 16 amino acids. In DNA form, the CDR3 reads TGTGCCAGTATGCGGACGGGGGGGACAGGTCATTACGAGCAGTACTTC. This sequence encodes CASMRTGGTGHYEQYF.